Shown below are 32 T cell receptor beta chains from a single sample sequenced in a study of glioma-infiltrating T cells after dendritic cell vaccination. Profiling relied on immunoSEQ multiplex PCR, and the TCRdb table lists in-frame clones only, not all of them. The table shows about 50,000 clones, with approximately 91% occurring only once. Documented time point: after dendritic cell vaccination, including at tumor progression/relapse. The material sequenced was blood, taken after dendritic cell vaccination. The origin of the receptors is a human donor with glioblastoma.

The V and J genes are TRBV11-2 and TRBJ2-5, with D possibly being TRBD2 (6 bases). Germline CDR1 reads SGHAT; CDR2 reads FQNNGV. There are 13 residues in the CDR3. Trimming pared 4 bases from V and 1 base from J, leaving 7 bases between. CDR3 sequence reads: CASSYGSQETQYF. Here the CDR3 DNA reads TGTGCCAGCAGCTACGGGAGCCAAGAGACCCAGTACTTC. The variable domain in full, with the rest retrieved from reference TRBV11-2 and TRBJ2-5, is EAGVAQSPRYKIIEKRQSVAFWCNPISGHATLYWYQQILGQGPKLLIQFQNNGVVDDSQLPKDRFSAERLKGVDSTLKIQPAKLEDSAVYLCASSYGSQETQYFGPGTRLLVL.

The rearrangement uses TRBV19 and TRBJ1-5, with D unresolved. Trimming shortened V by 0 bases and J by 4 bases, and 10 bases separated the two germline ends. The CDR3 spans 15 residues. Germline loops: CDR1 LNHDA, CDR2 SQIVND (reference sequence). The CDR3 DNA reads as TGTGCCAGTAGTATAGATCTGACACGAAATCAGCCCCAGCATTTT. This codes for CASSIDLTRNQPQHF. The full variable domain, rest sourced from reference TRBV19 and TRBJ1-5, is DGGITQSPKYLFRKEGQNVTLSCEQNLNHDAMYWYRQDPGQGLRLIYYSQIVNDFQKGDIAEGYSVSREKKESFPLTVTSAQKNPTAFYLCASSIDLTRNQPQHFGDGTRLSIL.

This sequence joins TRBV28 and TRBJ2-2, with a weak D call TRBD2 (6 bases). The germline gives CDR1 MDHEN, CDR2 SYDVKM. Trimming pared 11 bases from V and 0 bases from J, leaving 10 bases between. CDR3 length: 13 residues. CDR3 nucleotides: TGTGCCGGGGGGACGGCGAACACCGGGGAGCTGTTTTTT. Its translation is CAGGTANTGELFF.

This chain connects TRBV7-8 to TRBJ2-7; perhaps TRBD2 as D (6 bases). V was shortened by 2 bases and J by 3 bases, with 14 bases between the two germline ends. The CDR3 spans 15 residues. Germline CDR1 is SGHVS and CDR2 is FQNEAQ. The CDR3 nucleotides are TGTGCCAGCAGCTTAAGGGCTAGCGAACACTACGAGCAGTACTTC. Protein product: CASSLRASEHYEQYF.

V usage is TRBV28 and J usage is TRBJ2-4, with 7 positions matching TRBD1. The CDR3 extends over 13 amino acids. Looked up from germline, CDR1 is MDHEN and CDR2 is SYDVKM. J lost 4 bases, V lost 6 bases, and 3 bases had no gene match. CDR3 region: CASRQGWKNIQYF. The CDR3 bases are TGTGCCAGCAGACAGGGGTGGAAAAACATTCAGTACTTC.

The CDR3 sequence: CASSQTSGRAYEQYF. In nucleotides, the CDR3 is TGTGCCAGCAGCCAGACTAGCGGGAGGGCATACGAGCAGTACTTC. The chain links TRBV7-2 to TRBJ2-7; 14 bases align to TRBD2. Germline CDR1 reads SGHTA; CDR2 reads FQGNSA. CDR3 length equals 15 residues. The V gene end was trimmed by 5 bases and the J gene end by 4 bases; junction bases not matched to a gene: 4.

This clone has a single count. The chain links TRBV27 to TRBJ2-1, with 9 bases aligning to TRBD2. Per germline, CDR1 MNHEY and CDR2 SMNVEV (reference sequence). V trimming: 2 bases; J trimming: 5 bases; junction bases outside the gene matches: 7. CDR3 length equals 16 residues. The CDR3 sequence: CASSLQLAGPNNEQFF. The CDR3, as DNA: TGTGCCAGCAGTTTACAGCTAGCGGGACCCAACAATGAGCAGTTCTTC.

The gene calls are TRBV7-2 and TRBJ2-7, with D possibly matching TRBD2 (6 bases). Germline assignment: CDR1 SGHTA and CDR2 FQGNSA. The CDR3 has 15 amino acids. Trimming shortened V by 1 base and J by 3 bases, and 13 bases separated the two germline ends. The CDR3 sequence is CASSLVTGVGYEQYF. For the CDR3, the DNA is TGTGCCAGCAGCTTAGTTACGGGAGTCGGCTACGAGCAGTACTTC.

This chain uses TRBV27 with TRBJ2-7; 7 nucleotides agree with TRBD1. The germline V gene encodes CDR1 MNHEY and CDR2 SMNVEV (reference sequence). CDR3 length equals 16 residues. The V segment lost 5 bases and the J segment 3 bases; nucleotides outside the gene matches: 13. This CDR3 reads CASSRDSQTRNYEQYF. In nucleotides, the CDR3 is TGTGCCAGCAGTCGGGACAGCCAAACCAGGAACTACGAGCAGTACTTC.

The rearrangement uses TRBV2 and TRBJ2-3; 7 bases map to TRBD1. Germline trimming cut 0 bases from V and 4 bases from J; bases unmatched to any gene: 10. The germline CDR1 and CDR2 sequences are SNHLY and FYNNEI. The CDR3 sequence is 17 residues long. The CDR3 DNA sequence: TGTGCCAGCAGTGAAGCGAGGGTCCGACAGGGTTCAGATACGCAGTATTTT. This translates into CASSEARVRQGSDTQYF.

The chain combines TRBV27 with TRBJ1-2, with D maybe TRBD1 (5 bases). CDR1 is MNHEY and CDR2 is SMNVEV in the germline V gene (reference sequence). Trimming pared 3 bases from V and 7 bases from J, leaving 18 bases between. The CDR3 extends over 15 amino acids. Here the CDR3 reads CASSFERGIMSGYTF. The CDR3 bases are TGTGCCAGCAGTTTCGAGCGGGGGATTATGTCTGGCTACACCTTC.

The CDR3 here is CASSPDGQSTEAFF. The CDR3 DNA follows: TGTGCCAGCTCACCCGACGGACAGAGCACTGAAGCTTTCTTT. This sequence joins TRBV18 and TRBJ1-1; a possible D gene is TRBD1 (6 bases). Germline-derived CDR1 and CDR2 are KGHSH and LQKENI. CDR3 size: 14 residues. Between the trimmed V and J ends, which lost 3 bases and 4 bases, there was a span of 12 bases.

The chain combines TRBV7-3 with TRBJ2-1, with D possibly being TRBD2 (5 bases). Trimming left V 2 bases short and J 10 bases short, with 15 bases between. The CDR3 has 14 amino acids. Germline V gene lookup returns CDR1 SGHTA and CDR2 FQGTGA. CDR3 nucleotide sequence: TGTGCCAGCAGCTTATCGGGCGGGCTGGGAGAGCAGTTCTTC. This sequence encodes CASSLSGGLGEQFF.

The chain uses TRBV29-1 and TRBJ1-2; TRBD1 matches 10 bases. This CDR3 is built from 17 residues. Germline CDR1 SQVTM, CDR2 ANQGSEA. V lost 7 bases and J lost 5; bases outside the gene matches: 19. The CDR3 region has the DNA TGCAGCGCCCGTTTTAAAGGACAGGGGGGATCAGGGTATGGCTACACCTTC. Protein sequence: CSARFKGQGGSGYGYTF.

The chain couples TRBV28 to TRBJ2-1; TRBD2 agrees at 7 bases. The length of the CDR3 is 14 residues. V lost 7 bases, J lost 5 bases, and 8 bases stayed unmatched. Germline loops: CDR1 MDHEN, CDR2 SYDVKM. The CDR3 DNA reads TGTGCCAGCACCTTTAGCGGGTCAGACAATGAGCAGTTCTTC. It translates to CASTFSGSDNEQFF.

The V call is TRBV18, the J call TRBJ1-2, with 9 bases lining up with TRBD1. With 0 bases clipped from V and 6 bases from J, the junction kept 5 bases outside the gene matches. Germline CDR1 is KGHSH and CDR2 is LQKENI. CDR3 length: 15 amino acids. CDR3 nucleotides: TGTGCCAGCTCACCACCGTCGGACAGGGGTCATGGCTACACCTTC. Its translation is CASSPPSDRGHGYTF.

The chain joins TRBV4-3 to TRBJ1-5, with 8 bases that match TRBD1. Germline CDR1 is LGHNA and CDR2 is YSLEER. The junction had 14 bases not matched to a gene; V was cut back by 0 bases and J by 4 bases. The CDR3 length is 19 residues. The CDR3 DNA reads as TGCGCCAGCAGCCAAGAATTTGCCGACTGGGACAGGAGAAATCAGCCCCAGCATTTT. This sequence encodes CASSQEFADWDRRNQPQHF.

The chain has TRBV2 and TRBJ2-1, with D possibly matching TRBD1 (6 bases). The V gene lost 6 bases and the J gene lost 3 bases, with 12 bases spanning the gap. In germline, CDR1 is SNHLY, CDR2 FYNNEI. CDR3 length equals 14 residues. Here the CDR3 DNA reads TGTGCCAGCAGAGACAGGTTCGACTACAATGAGCAGTTCTTC. It translates to CASRDRFDYNEQFF.

This chain joins TRBV2 and TRBJ1-1; D call uncertain. The germline V gene encodes CDR1 SNHLY and CDR2 FYNNEI. The CDR3 extends over 13 amino acids. The V end lost 6 bases, the J end lost 0 bases, and 8 bases lay between the germline ends. The CDR3 coding sequence is TGTGCCAGCAGCGACACATTGAACACTGAAGCTTTCTTT. Translation gives CASSDTLNTEAFF.

The chain joins TRBV11-2 to TRBJ2-3, with a tentative D call TRBD2 (5 bases). The V end was cut by 2 bases, the J end by 11 bases, with 17 bases between. CDR1 SGHAT and CDR2 FQNNGV come from the germline V gene. This CDR3 comprises 14 residues. As DNA, the CDR3 is TGTGCCAGCAGCTTACAGCGGAACCTGATTTTGCAGTATTTT. Its protein is CASSLQRNLILQYF.

This chain connects TRBV9 to TRBJ2-7; 7 bases match TRBD1. The ends lost 3 bases at V and 3 bases at J; junction bases unmatched: 9. CDR1 and CDR2 from the germline V gene are SGDLS and YYNGEE. CDR3 length: 15 amino acids. CDR3 sequence (DNA): TGTGCCAGCAGCGCCCAACCAGGACAGGTCTACGAGCAGTACTTC. As protein: CASSAQPGQVYEQYF.

V and J are TRBV5-5 and TRBJ1-1, with no clear D. CDR3 length equals 14 residues. V dropped 3 bases and J dropped 3 bases, with 12 bases sitting between them. The germline CDR1 and CDR2 sequences are SGHKS and YYEKEE (reference sequence). The CDR3 DNA follows: TGTGCCAGCAGCTCAGACATTGCGTACACTGAAGCTTTCTTT. It codes for CASSSDIAYTEAFF.

CDR3 DNA sequence: TGTGCCAGCAGTTCCCGCTGGGGACTAGCGGAATCCACAGATACGCAGTATTTT. It encodes CASSSRWGLAESTDTQYF. The V and J genes are TRBV28 and TRBJ2-3; 11 bases are shared with TRBD2. J gave up 2 bases and V 4 bases, and 11 bases lay outside the gene matches. CDR3 length: 18 residues. The germline gives CDR1 MDHEN, CDR2 SYDVKM.

The genes are TRBV29-1 and TRBJ2-7, with 11 bases fitting TRBD2. The CDR3 contains 14 residues. The V segment lost 2 bases and the J segment 5 bases; nucleotides outside the gene matches: 5. Germline-derived CDR1 and CDR2 are SQVTM and ANQGSEA. CDR3 sequence: CSVERLAGGHEQYF. The CDR3, as DNA: TGCAGCGTTGAACGGCTAGCGGGAGGACACGAGCAGTACTTC.

This sequence joins TRBV27 and TRBJ2-3, with TRBD2 identical over 14 bases. This CDR3 contains 16 residues. The germline V gene encodes CDR1 MNHEY and CDR2 SMNVEV (reference sequence). V dropped 2 bases and J dropped 4; count of bases not matched to a gene: 2. CDR3 DNA: TGTGCCAGCAGTTTAGGACTAGCGGGAGGTCCAGATACGCAGTATTTT. As protein: CASSLGLAGGPDTQYF.

The V gene is TRBV5-4, the J gene TRBJ1-2, with D perhaps matching TRBD1 (6 bases). Germline V lookup: CDR1 SGHNT, CDR2 YYREEE (reference sequence). The CDR3 loop spans 14 amino acids. V lost 0 bases to trimming and J lost 7 bases, with 13 bases between them. CDR3 loop: CASSLGGGGRGYTF. Written as DNA, the CDR3 is TGTGCCAGCAGCTTGGGAGGTGGGGGCCGTGGCTACACCTTC.

The chain joins TRBV6-1 to TRBJ2-7; D remains unclear. Germline values: CDR1 MNHNS, CDR2 SASEGT. The CDR3 is 13 amino acids. The V end lost 3 bases, the J end lost 2 bases, and 8 bases lay between the germline ends. The CDR3 DNA reads TGTGCCAGCAGTGAGAGACAAGCCTACGAGCAGTACTTC. This translates into CASSERQAYEQYF.

This rearrangement joins TRBV18 to TRBJ2-1; D call uncertain. Germline V gene data show CDR1 as KGHSH and CDR2 as LQKENI. The CDR3 sequence is 15 residues long. Trimming took off 3 bases at V and 0 bases at J, with 9 bases between the two ends. The CDR3 sequence: CASSPGVSSYNEQFF. CDR3 nucleotide sequence: TGTGCCAGCTCACCTGGTGTTAGCTCCTACAATGAGCAGTTCTTC. Full variable domain (remainder filled in from reference TRBV18 and TRBJ2-1): NAGVMQNPRHLVRRRGQEARLRCSPMKGHSHVYWYRQLPEEGLKFMVYLQKENIIDESGMPKERFSAEFPKEGPSILRIQQVVRGDSAAYFCASSPGVSSYNEQFFGPGTRLTVL.

This chain uses TRBV5-4 with TRBJ2-1; 11 bases match TRBD2. J lost 2 bases, V lost 0 bases, and 4 bases had no gene match. Germline values: CDR1 SGHNT, CDR2 YYREEE (reference sequence). There are 17 residues in the CDR3. DNA of the CDR3: TGTGCCAGCAGCTTGGGCCTACTAGCGGGGGCCTACAATGAGCAGTTCTTC. This sequence encodes CASSLGLLAGAYNEQFF.

J is TRBJ2-1 and V is TRBV7-8; D might be TRBD2 (6 bases). Germline V CDR1 and CDR2: SGHVS, FQNEAQ. Deletions cut 0 bases from V and 9 bases from J, with 9 bases between. The CDR3 is made up of 13 amino acids. The CDR3, as DNA: TGTGCCAGCAGCTTAGCTGCGGGGAGTGAGCAGTTCTTC. Protein: CASSLAAGSEQFF.

The gene calls are TRBV7-9 and TRBJ1-2; D might be TRBD1 (5 bases). Looked up from germline, CDR1 is SEHNR and CDR2 is FQNEAQ (reference sequence). The CDR3 has 11 residues. Trimming left V 6 bases short and J 4 bases short, with 6 bases between. The CDR3 loop reads CASSRGYGYTF. Here the CDR3 DNA reads TGTGCCAGCAGTAGGGGCTATGGCTACACCTTC.

The rearrangement joins TRBV10-3 to TRBJ1-6; 9 positions agree with TRBD1. The CDR3 is 15 residues long. The ends lost 6 bases at V and 9 bases at J; junction bases unmatched: 9. Germline V gives CDR1 ENHRY, CDR2 SYGVKD. The CDR3 region has the DNA TGTGCCATCAGCGAACTAGGGACAGGGATTTCACCCCTCCACTTT. Its protein is CAISELGTGISPLHF.